These T cell receptor beta chains were read from a single sample in a study of shared clonotypes between healthy human individuals. The method was immunoSEQ multiplex PCR; TCRdb's version includes in-frame clones alone and lacks a portion of them. The sample yields 2,500,000 or so clones, around 90% seen once. The sequenced sample consisted of naive CD4+ T cells from PBMCs. The receptors stem from a man aged 18 to 35 in good health. Some clones in this sample may be carry-over from other donors' samples. CDR3s include the opening cysteine and the closing phenylalanine or tryptophan. Each record gives: CDR3 DNA, CDR3 protein, D gene, J gene, clone size, V gene. A D gene is named only where the DNA matches it firmly. Clone size is given for some rows only: seen once, a few or many times, or a class if the clone is expanded.

DNA: TGTGCCAGCAGCCAAGGGAGGTACAATCAGCCCCAGCATTTT
CDR3: CASSQGRYNQPQHF
D: .
J: TRBJ1-5
size: few
V: TRBV14

DNA: TGTGCCAGCAGGCGGACTAGCGGTGACACCGGGGAGCTGTTTTTT
CDR3: CASRRTSGDTGELFF
D: TRBD2
J: TRBJ2-2
size: .
V: TRBV6-5

DNA: TGTGCCATCCTTAGGCGATTGGGCACAGATACGCAGTATTTT
CDR3: CAILRRLGTDTQYF
D: .
J: TRBJ2-3
size: .
V: TRBV10-3

DNA: TGTGCCAGCAGTATCGGGACTAGCGGGAGGGAGACCCAGTACTTC
CDR3: CASSIGTSGRETQYF
D: TRBD2
J: TRBJ2-5
size: .
V: TRBV27

DNA: TGTGCCATCCGGGAGGGCCTAAACTACGAGCAGTACTTC
CDR3: CAIREGLNYEQYF
D: TRBD2
J: TRBJ2-7
size: once
V: TRBV28

DNA: TGTGCCAGTAGTATAGGGACAGGTGCCTACGAGCAGTACTTC
CDR3: CASSIGTGAYEQYF
D: TRBD1
J: TRBJ2-7
size: .
V: TRBV19

DNA: TGTGCCAGCAGTTCCGGACAGGGGGAGGGTGATACGCAGTATTTT
CDR3: CASSSGQGEGDTQYF
D: TRBD1
J: TRBJ2-3
size: .
V: TRBV27

DNA: TGTGCCAGCAGCGAGGGAGGGGGGGGAGAGACCCAGTACTTC
CDR3: CASSEGGGGETQYF
D: .
J: TRBJ2-5
size: .
V: TRBV11-3

DNA: TGTGCCAGCAGCGTAGGCCGCCCAGGGACAGCGGACTACACCTTC
CDR3: CASSVGRPGTADYTF
D: TRBD1
J: TRBJ1-2
size: .
V: TRBV9

DNA: TGTGCCTGGAATGCGGGGTACTCCTACAATGAGCAGTTCTTC
CDR3: CAWNAGYSYNEQFF
D: .
J: TRBJ2-1
size: .
V: TRBV30

DNA: TGTGCCAGCAGCGCGGGACAGGGACGAGGGCCCCAGCATTTT
CDR3: CASSAGQGRGPQHF
D: TRBD1
J: TRBJ1-5
size: .
V: TRBV5-6

DNA: TGTGCCAGCAGCCATTGGACAGGGGTGATCACTGAAGCTTTCTTT
CDR3: CASSHWTGVITEAFF
D: TRBD1
J: TRBJ1-1
size: .
V: TRBV14

DNA: TGTGCCTGCAAACAGGTAGCCAAAAACATTCAGTACTTC
CDR3: CACKQVAKNIQYF
D: .
J: TRBJ2-4
size: .
V: TRBV11-2

DNA: TGTGCCAGCAGTTTATCAGGCCTAGCCGCCGCGAACACCGGGGAGCTGTTTTTT
CDR3: CASSLSGLAAANTGELFF
D: .
J: TRBJ2-2
size: once
V: TRBV27

DNA: TGTGCCAGCAGCTGGTGGGCAAGTGAGCAGTTCTTC
CDR3: CASSWWASEQFF
D: .
J: TRBJ2-1
size: .
V: TRBV7-9

DNA: TGTGCCAGCGGACAGTTGAACACTGAAGCTTTCTTT
CDR3: CASGQLNTEAFF
D: .
J: TRBJ1-1
size: .
V: TRBV2

DNA: TGTGCCAGCAGAGACCCCGGGACAGGGGGCACTGAAGCTTTCTTT
CDR3: CASRDPGTGGTEAFF
D: TRBD1
J: TRBJ1-1
size: .
V: TRBV6-1

DNA: TGTGCCAGCAGCCCAGGGGCTAACTATGGCTACACCTTC
CDR3: CASSPGANYGYTF
D: .
J: TRBJ1-2
size: .
V: TRBV16

DNA: TGTGCCAGTGGGGGGGATTTTAACATCTACTACGAGCAGTACTTC
CDR3: CASGGDFNIYYEQYF
D: TRBD2
J: TRBJ2-7
size: .
V: TRBV28

DNA: TGTGCCAGCAGCTTGGCAACCGGGTCAGGCCACACTGAAGCTTTCTTT
CDR3: CASSLATGSGHTEAFF
D: .
J: TRBJ1-1
size: .
V: TRBV5-4

DNA: TGTGCCAGCAGCTTCTGGGGGGAATCTGGAAACACCATATATTTT
CDR3: CASSFWGESGNTIYF
D: .
J: TRBJ1-3
size: .
V: TRBV5-5

DNA: TGTGCCAGCAGTGGGGACTGGACTAACCAAGAGACCCAGTACTTC
CDR3: CASSGDWTNQETQYF
D: .
J: TRBJ2-5
size: .
V: TRBV6-1

DNA: TGTGCCAGCAGGTATAATCCGACAGCCAAGGGCGCTGAAGCTTTCTTT
CDR3: CASRYNPTAKGAEAFF
D: .
J: TRBJ1-1
size: .
V: TRBV9

DNA: TGCGCCAGCAGCCAAAGACTAGCGGGGGGGACTGAGACCCAGTACTTC
CDR3: CASSQRLAGGTETQYF
D: TRBD2
J: TRBJ2-5
size: .
V: TRBV5-1

DNA: TGCAGTGCCCGTAGGGACGAGCAGTACTTC
CDR3: CSARRDEQYF
D: .
J: TRBJ2-7
size: .
V: TRBV20-1

DNA: TGCGCCAGCAGTGGGGGCCCGAACTATGGCTACACCTTC
CDR3: CASSGGPNYGYTF
D: .
J: TRBJ1-2
size: once
V: TRBV10-1

DNA: TGTGCCACCAGCAGAGATTCGGGTAGACCTGGACTTAACTATGGCTACACCTTC
CDR3: CATSRDSGRPGLNYGYTF
D: .
J: TRBJ1-2
size: .
V: TRBV15

DNA: TGTGCCATCAGTGAGTCGACTGCCGGGGAACACACCATATATTTT
CDR3: CAISESTAGEHTIYF
D: .
J: TRBJ1-3
size: .
V: TRBV10-3

DNA: TGTGCCAGCAGCTCCGGACAGATACAAAACTATGGCTACACCTTC
CDR3: CASSSGQIQNYGYTF
D: .
J: TRBJ1-2
size: .
V: TRBV7-8

DNA: TGTGCCAGCAGCACCCAAGGACTAGCCGCCCCCCGGGAGACCCAGTACTTC
CDR3: CASSTQGLAAPRETQYF
D: TRBD2
J: TRBJ2-5
size: once
V: TRBV7-2

DNA: TGTGCCAGCAGCGTAGTGGGGCGGGCCGTCCAAGGAAGCCTTGATGGCTACACCTTC
CDR3: CASSVVGRAVQGSLDGYTF
D: .
J: TRBJ1-2
size: .
V: TRBV9

DNA: TGTGCCAGCAGTTCCACCGGGGGATCCACTGAAGCTTTCTTT
CDR3: CASSSTGGSTEAFF
D: .
J: TRBJ1-1
size: once
V: TRBV28

DNA: TGTGCCAGCAGTTCTCTTAGCGGGAGACTACCAAATGAGCAGTTCTTC
CDR3: CASSSLSGRLPNEQFF
D: TRBD2
J: TRBJ2-1
size: .
V: TRBV6-5

DNA: TGTGCCAGCAGCTTACGGGTAGCAGGGGCCGGTGAAAAACTGTTTTTT
CDR3: CASSLRVAGAGEKLFF
D: .
J: TRBJ1-4
size: once
V: TRBV5-4

DNA: TGTGCTAGTGGTTCACGGACCAGGCGGAATGGCTACACCTTC
CDR3: CASGSRTRRNGYTF
D: .
J: TRBJ1-2
size: .
V: TRBV12-5

DNA: TGTGCCAGCAGCCATAGCGGGGGCCTCTACGAGCAGTACTTC
CDR3: CASSHSGGLYEQYF
D: TRBD2
J: TRBJ2-7
size: once
V: TRBV4-2

DNA: TGTGCCAGCAGCACCGGACAGGGGGTCTATGGCTACACCTTC
CDR3: CASSTGQGVYGYTF
D: TRBD1
J: TRBJ1-2
size: .
V: TRBV9

DNA: TGTGCCAGCAGCGTCCTGGGACAGGCCAGGGAGACCCAGTACTTC
CDR3: CASSVLGQARETQYF
D: TRBD1
J: TRBJ2-5
size: .
V: TRBV9

DNA: TGTGCCAGCAGAATTCACCGGGACAAGGTCTACGAGCAGTACTTC
CDR3: CASRIHRDKVYEQYF
D: .
J: TRBJ2-7
size: .
V: TRBV28